This is a list of T cell receptor beta chains from one sample in a study of shared clonotypes between healthy human individuals. Assay used: immunoSEQ multiplex PCR; TCRdb lists only in-frame clones, some missing. This sample has about 1,800,000 clones, with roughly 94% found just once. Sequenced input: naive CD8+ T cells sorted from blood. Source of these receptors: a man aged 18 to 29 in good health. CDR3s include the opening cysteine and the closing phenylalanine or tryptophan. The D gene is left open where the match is weak.

>.|TRBV30|TRBJ1-5
CAWSSHTFRTYDQPQHF
TGTGCCTGGAGTTCCCACACCTTCCGGACGTACGATCAGCCCCAGCATTTT
>TRBD1|TRBV11-2|TRBJ1-6
CASSLDDGQGAYNSPLHF
TGTGCCAGCAGCTTAGATGACGGACAGGGGGCCTATAATTCACCCCTCCACTTT
>TRBD1|TRBV4-1|TRBJ1-6
CASSQELTGAVPLHF
TGCGCCAGCAGCCAAGAGTTGACAGGGGCGGTACCCCTCCACTTT
>TRBD1|TRBV5-6|TRBJ1-6
CASSWGTGGSYNSPLHF
TGTGCCAGCAGCTGGGGGACAGGGGGTTCCTATAATTCACCCCTCCACTTT
>.|TRBV19|TRBJ1-1
CASSIGPGPEAFF
TGTGCCAGTAGTATAGGCCCCGGACCTGAAGCTTTCTTT
>.|TRBV2|TRBJ1-3
CASSEAQYSGNTIYF
TGTGCCAGCAGTGAAGCGCAGTACTCTGGAAACACCATATATTTT
>TRBD2|TRBV27|TRBJ2-7
CASSLGAAGVNEQYF
TGTGCCAGCAGTTTAGGAGCCGCGGGGGTGAACGAGCAGTACTTC
>.|TRBV27|TRBJ2-3
CASSRIIRAGTDTQYF
TGTGCCAGCAGTCGAATCATCCGGGCCGGCACAGATACGCAGTATTTT
>.|TRBV27|TRBJ2-1
CASSTRSIDEQFF
TGTGCCTCTAGCACCCGGAGTATCGATGAGCAGTTCTTC
>TRBD2|TRBV6-7|TRBJ2-7
CASSYSRILAGKWFYEQYF
TGTGCCAGCAGTTACTCAAGGATTCTAGCGGGAAAATGGTTTTACGAGCAGTACTTC
>.|TRBV7-9|TRBJ2-5
CASSDTSSGPETQYF
TGTGCCAGCAGCGATACTAGCTCGGGGCCGGAGACCCAGTACTTC
>.|TRBV4-3|TRBJ1-2
CASSVFFGDLNYGYTF
TGCGCCAGCAGCGTCTTTTTCGGGGATCTGAACTATGGCTACACCTTC
>TRBD1|TRBV5-4|TRBJ2-7
CASSLDRGRGLYEQYF
TGTGCCAGCAGTCTCGACAGGGGGCGCGGGCTGTACGAGCAGTACTTC
>.|TRBV5-6|TRBJ2-4
CASSWGAKNIQYF
TGTGCCAGCAGCTGGGGAGCCAAAAACATTCAGTACTTC
>.|TRBV2|TRBJ2-3
CASSEGGNRPTDTQYF
TGTGCCAGCAGTGAAGGGGGTAACAGGCCCACAGATACGCAGTATTTT
>.|TRBV19|TRBJ2-5
CASRSLGGGARETQYF
TGTGCCAGTAGATCCTTGGGTGGGGGCGCCCGGGAGACCCAGTACTTC
>.|TRBV5-4|TRBJ2-7
CASSYHREARREQYF
TGTGCCAGCAGCTATCACAGGGAGGCGAGACGCGAGCAGTACTTC
>.|TRBV18|TRBJ2-5
CASSPGMDGGQTQYF
TGTGCCAGCTCACCCGGAATGGACGGGGGACAGACCCAGTACTTC
>.|TRBV28|TRBJ2-3
CASSLGVSTDTQYF
TGTGCCAGCAGTTTAGGGGTTAGCACAGATACGCAGTATTTT
>.|TRBV19|TRBJ2-7
CASSRAGNPGDPIHF
TGTGCCAGTAGTAGGGCCGGGAACCCTGGTGATCCGATTCACTTC
>.|TRBV6-5|TRBJ2-2
CASSLPPGGPGELFF
TGTGCCAGCAGCCTCCCCCCTGGGGGGCCCGGGGAGCTGTTTTTT
>TRBD1|TRBV5-6|TRBJ2-3
CASSQGDREGTDTQYF
TGTGCCAGCAGCCAAGGGGACAGGGAAGGTACAGATACGCAGTATTTT
>TRBD2|TRBV4-3|TRBJ2-3
CASSHTGGYTDTQYF
TGCGCCAGCAGCCACACGGGAGGGTACACAGATACGCAGTATTTT
>TRBD1|TRBV4-3|TRBJ2-7
CASSQGTGVGYEQYF
TGCGCCAGCAGCCAGGGGACAGGGGTGGGGTACGAGCAGTACTTC
>.|TRBV9|TRBJ2-3
CASSVGPVPSTDTQYF
TGTGCCAGCAGCGTGGGCCCGGTGCCCAGTACAGATACGCAGTATTTT
>TRBD1|TRBV13|TRBJ2-2
CASSSGDRGATGELFF
TGTGCCAGCAGCTCGGGGGACAGGGGTGCCACCGGGGAGCTGTTTTTT
>TRBD1|TRBV27|TRBJ1-5
CASSLTGASNQPQHF
TGTGCCAGCAGTTTGACAGGGGCGAGCAATCAGCCCCAGCATTTT
>TRBD2|TRBV27|TRBJ2-7
CASSLSSGLAGKQYF
TGTGCCAGCAGTTTATCAAGCGGACTAGCGGGGAAGCAGTACTTC